One TCR beta chain is described in this entry. This sample was taken from a study of CD8+CD57+ T cells in acquired aplastic anemia. Investigators profiled TCR beta VDJ and CDR3 from genomic DNA template. MiXCR, applied by TCRdb to the reads, yields one record per CDR3 protein. The data contain under 200,000 distinct CDR3 sequences, 50% to 75% of them singletons. V was clipped by 1 base and J by 4 bases; unmatched bases: 10. Germline lookup yields CDR1 GTSNPN and CDR2 SVGIG (reference sequence). The CDR3 is 17 residues long. This sequence joins TRBV30 and TRBJ2-7; 13 nucleotides match TRBD2. The receptor was isolated from a human donor with severe aplastic anemia or a healthy control (not recorded which). The source material was sorted CD4+, CD8+, or CD8+CD57+ T cells (not recorded which) from PBMCs. The DNA for the CDR3 is TGTGCCTGGAGTGCCCCGATACTAGCGGGGGGGTTTTACGAGCAGTACTTC. Amino acids: CAWSAPILAGGFYEQYF.